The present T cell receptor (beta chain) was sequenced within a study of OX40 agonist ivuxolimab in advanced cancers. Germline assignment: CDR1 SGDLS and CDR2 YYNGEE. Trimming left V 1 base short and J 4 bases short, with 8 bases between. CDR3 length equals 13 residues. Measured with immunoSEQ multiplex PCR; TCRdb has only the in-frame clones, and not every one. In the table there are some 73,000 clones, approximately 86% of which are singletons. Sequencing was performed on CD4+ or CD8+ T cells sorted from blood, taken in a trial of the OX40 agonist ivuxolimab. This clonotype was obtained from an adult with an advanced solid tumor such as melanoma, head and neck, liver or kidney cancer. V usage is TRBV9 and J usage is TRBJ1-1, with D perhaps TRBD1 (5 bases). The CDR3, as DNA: TGTGCCAGCAGCGTACAGGGAATCACTGAAGCTTTCTTT. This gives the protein CASSVQGITEAFF.